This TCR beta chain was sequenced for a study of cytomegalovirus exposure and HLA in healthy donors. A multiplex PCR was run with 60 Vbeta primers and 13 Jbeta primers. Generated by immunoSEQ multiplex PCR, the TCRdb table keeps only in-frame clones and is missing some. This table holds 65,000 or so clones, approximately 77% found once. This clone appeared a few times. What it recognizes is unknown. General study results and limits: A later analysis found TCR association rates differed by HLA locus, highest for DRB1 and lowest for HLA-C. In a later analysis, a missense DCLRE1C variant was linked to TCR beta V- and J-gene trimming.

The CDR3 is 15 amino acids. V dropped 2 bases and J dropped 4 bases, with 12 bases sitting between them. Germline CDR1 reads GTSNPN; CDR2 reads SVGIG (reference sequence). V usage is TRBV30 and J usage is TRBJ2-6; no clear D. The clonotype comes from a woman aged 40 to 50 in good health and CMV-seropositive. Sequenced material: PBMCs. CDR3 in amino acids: CAWSSIMSGANVLTF. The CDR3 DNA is TGTGCCTGGAGTTCTATAATGTCCGGGGCCAACGTCCTGACTTTC. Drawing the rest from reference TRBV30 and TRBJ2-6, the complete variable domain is SQTIHQWPATLVQPVGSPLSLECTVEGTSNPNLYWYRQAAGRGLQLLFYSVGIGQISSEVPQNLSASRPQDRQFILSSKKLLLSDSGFYLCAWSSIMSGANVLTFGAGSRLTVL.